The T cell receptor (beta chain) described here comes from a study of CD8+CD57+ T cells in acquired aplastic anemia. The CDR3 consists of 15 residues. Germline assignment: CDR1 MNHEY and CDR2 SMNVEV (reference sequence). Trimming removed 2 bases from V and 2 bases from J; junction bases left unmatched: 5. This clonotype was counted once. Genomic DNA, the template, was used for profiling of the TCR beta VDJ and CDR3. TCRdb re-derived calls from the reads in MiXCR, one entry per CDR3 protein. The table has under 350,000 distinct CDR3 sequences, around three fifths seen once. Only patients with CD8+CD57+ cell expansion on flow cytometry were chosen for sequencing. Among the patients, none had received any therapy at the time of blood sampling.

Sequenced: sorted CD4+, CD8+, or CD8+CD57+ T cells (not recorded which) from PBMCs. This clonotype originated in a human donor with aplastic anemia. V usage is TRBV27 and J usage is TRBJ2-7, with 8 bases lining up with TRBD1. Here the CDR3 reads CASSLKDRAPYEQYF. CDR3 coding DNA: TGTGCCAGCAGTTTAAAGGACAGGGCCCCCTACGAGCAGTACTTC.